This T cell receptor beta chain was sequenced during a study of T cell responses to AZD1222 COVID-19 vaccine. Findings and limits, study-wide: Regions 160-218 and 743-854 dominated among vaccine-associated CD4 TCRs spanning spike. Spike-specific TCR breadth and depth both grew after two AZD1222 doses.

Here immunoSEQ multiplex PCR was the method, and the copy in TCRdb shows in-frame clones only, minus some. Among 130,000 or so clones, 86% were seen once, and the ten largest hold 3%. Germline V lookup: CDR1 LNHDA, CDR2 SQIVND (reference sequence). The CDR3 sequence is 14 residues long. V was cut by 1 base and J by 10 bases, with 14 bases left in between. In regard to this clone: The antigen remains undetermined.

Pooled together were second doses at about 4 or about 12 weeks. The chain links TRBV19 to TRBJ1-5, with D possibly being TRBD1 (5 bases). The input for sequencing was peripheral blood, taken 28 days after the second AZD1222 dose. The sequence came from an adult who received the AZD1222 COVID-19 vaccine. This CDR3 is CASSIGQSNGPQHF. CDR3 coding DNA: TGTGCCAGTAGTATAGGACAGTCTAATGGCCCCCAGCATTTT.